A selection of T cell receptor beta chains follows, all from one sample in a study of T cell repertoires in cytomegalovirus infection. TCRdb recomputed calls from the reads with MiXCR, one row per CDR3 protein. This sample has about 300,000 distinct CDR3 sequences, with around 10% found just once. The sequenced material came from PBMCs. The receptor source for this set is a human donor in good health (CMV status not recorded). Some clones in this sample may be carry-over from other donors' samples. Each CDR3 is given with its conserved first and last residue. A D gene is named only where the DNA matches it firmly. For some rows the clone size is stated as once, few or many, or as a class when expanded; others skip it.

D gene,clone size,J gene,V gene,CDR3 DNA,CDR3 protein
TRBD1,few,TRBJ1-1,TRBV11-1,TGTGCCAGCAGCCGGGGACAGGGGTCCCTGAACACTGAAGCTTTCTTT,CASSRGQGSLNTEAFF
.,many,TRBJ1-1,TRBV7-2,TGTGCCAGCAGCTTGGAACCAGGGATTATGAACACTGAAGCTTTCTTT,CASSLEPGIMNTEAFF
.,.,TRBJ2-1,TRBV25-1,TGTGCCAGCAGTGACCCTCGGGCCGTGCTTAATGAGCAGTTCTTC,CASSDPRAVLNEQFF
TRBD2,many,TRBJ2-7,TRBV5-4,TGTGCCAGCAGCTTTGTAGTCCTAGCGGCCCCCTACGAGCAGTACTTC,CASSFVVLAAPYEQYF
.,.,TRBJ2-3,TRBV7-9,TGTGCCAGCAGCCGAACAGGGGGGGGCCTCACAGATACGCAGTATTTT,CASSRTGGGLTDTQYF
.,few,TRBJ1-5,TRBV20-1,TGCAGTGCTAGTTGGCAGGGCTTCCAGCCCCAGCATTTT,CSASWQGFQPQHF
.,many,TRBJ2-5,TRBV7-2,TGTGCCAGCAGCTTTCAGTGGGCACTACTAGAGACCCAGTACTTC,CASSFQWALLETQYF
.,.,TRBJ2-1,TRBV29-1,TGCAGCGTTGAGGGACAATCGAGCTCCTACAATGAGCAGTTCTTC,CSVEGQSSSYNEQFF
.,many,TRBJ2-5,TRBV5-6,TGTGCCAGCAGCTTAGGCAGGGCCGAGGGGAAGACCCAGTACTTC,CASSLGRAEGKTQYF
TRBD1,few,TRBJ1-2,TRBV14,TGTGCCAGCAGCCAAGAATCGGGGACAGTTTTTGGCTACACCTTC,CASSQESGTVFGYTF
.,many,TRBJ1-2,TRBV19,TGTGCCAGTACCAACCTCTATGGCTACACCTTC,CASTNLYGYTF
.,many,TRBJ2-7,TRBV7-9,TGTGCCAGCAGCTTGCTACAGGGAAGCTACGAGCAGTACTTC,CASSLLQGSYEQYF
TRBD1,.,TRBJ2-7,TRBV29-1,TGCAGCGTTTTCGGGAAGGGGGCGAGATACGAGCAGTACTTC,CSVFGKGARYEQYF
TRBD2,.,TRBJ2-3,TRBV6-8,TGTGCCAGCAGTTACCTGGCGGGGGGGAGGGCAGATACGCAGTATTTT,CASSYLAGGRADTQYF
.,many,TRBJ2-5,TRBV29-1,TGCAGCGTTGAATTCCATCTAGAGACCCAGTACTTC,CSVEFHLETQYF
.,many,TRBJ2-3,TRBV7-6,TGTGCCAGCAGCCTCGACACGGGCTTCACAGATACGCAGTATTTT,CASSLDTGFTDTQYF
.,once,TRBJ2-5,TRBV14,TGTGCCAGCAGCCAGGGTCGGAGGGAGACCCAGTACTTC,CASSQGRRETQYF
.,many,TRBJ1-1,TRBV20-1,TGCAGTGCTAGAGAACGAGGTGGGACTGAAGCTTTCTTT,CSARERGGTEAFF
.,many,TRBJ1-6,TRBV11-1,TGTGCCAGCAGATTCGGGACGGGTAATTCACCCCTCCACTTT,CASRFGTGNSPLHF
TRBD1,.,TRBJ2-5,TRBV12-5,TGTGCTAGTGGTTTGGGGCGACAGGGCGAGGAGACCCAGTACTTC,CASGLGRQGEETQYF
TRBD2,many,TRBJ2-2,TRBV4-2,TGTGCCAGCAGCCAAGTAGCGGGGAACACCGGGGAGCTGTTTTTT,CASSQVAGNTGELFF
TRBD2,many,TRBJ2-5,TRBV7-6,TGTGCCAGCAGCCTGAGGACTAGCGGGGGGCCTCAAGAGACCCAGTACTTC,CASSLRTSGGPQETQYF
.,many,TRBJ2-2,TRBV12-3/TRBV12-4,TGTGCCAGCAAAGAACTAGCAGTCACCGGGGAGCTGTTTTTT,CASKELAVTGELFF
.,.,TRBJ2-3,TRBV5-1,TGCGCCAGCAGCGTTTCCGAATCAGATACGCAGTATTTT,CASSVSESDTQYF
TRBD2,.,TRBJ2-1,TRBV12-3/TRBV12-4,TGTGCCAGCAGCCCCTACGGAGCGGGGACGAATGAGCAGTTCTTC,CASSPYGAGTNEQFF
.,many,TRBJ2-6,TRBV28,TGTGCCAGCAGTTTGGTTGCGGGAACTTTACCTGGGGCCAACGTCCTGACTTTC,CASSLVAGTLPGANVLTF
.,few,TRBJ1-2,TRBV25-1,TGTGCCAGCAGTGAACCTCAGAGATTCGGCTACACCTTC,CASSEPQRFGYTF
TRBD1,many,TRBJ2-2,TRBV7-8,TGTGCCAGCAGCTTAGTAGGGACAGCAAGGAACACCGGGGAGCTGTTTTTT,CASSLVGTARNTGELFF
TRBD2,.,TRBJ2-7,TRBV10-2,TGCGCCAGCAGTGAGCTACTAGCGGGGGTGAACGAGCAGTACTTC,CASSELLAGVNEQYF
TRBD2,many,TRBJ2-1,TRBV11-3,TGTGCCAGCAGCACCGGACTAGCGGGGGTCAATGAGCAGTTCTTC,CASSTGLAGVNEQFF
.,many,TRBJ1-1,TRBV28,TGTGCCAGCAGTTTAAGGGTGACCACTGAAGCTTTCTTT,CASSLRVTTEAFF
.,few,TRBJ1-6,TRBV3-1,TGTGCCAGCGGTCTGGGATCAGGTAATTCACCCCTCCACTTT,CASGLGSGNSPLHF
.,.,TRBJ2-1,TRBV3-1,TGTGCCAGCAGCCAAGATCCTACAGCGCGCTACAATGAGCAGTTCTTC,CASSQDPTARYNEQFF
.,.,TRBJ2-2,TRBV10-3,TGTGCCATCGGCCGGACCGGGGAGCTGTTTTTT,CAIGRTGELFF
.,many,TRBJ2-6,TRBV6-6,TGTGCCAGCAGTTACTCGAGGGGGTCTGGGGCCAACGTCCTGACTTTC,CASSYSRGSGANVLTF
TRBD2,many,TRBJ2-7,TRBV20-1,TGCAGTGCTAGACTAGCGGGGGGGACCTACGAGCAGTACTTC,CSARLAGGTYEQYF
.,many,TRBJ2-1,TRBV29-1,TGCAGCGTTGAAGAGAAGGGGCAGGGGCAGTTCTTC,CSVEEKGQGQFF
TRBD1,many,TRBJ1-5,TRBV20-1,TGCAGTGCTACGACAGGGATTCAGCCCCAGCATTTT,CSATTGIQPQHF
.,many,TRBJ2-6,TRBV27,TGTGCCAGCGCCCCAGGGGCCGGGGCCAACGTCCTGACTTTC,CASAPGAGANVLTF
TRBD1,few,TRBJ1-5,TRBV5-4,TGTGCCAGCAGCTCCGGACAGGGTGGGGAACCCCAGCATTTT,CASSSGQGGEPQHF
TRBD2,.,TRBJ2-1,TRBV7-2,TGTGCCAGCAGCCGCTTAGCGGGGCGTAGCTCCTACAATGAGCAGTTCTTC,CASSRLAGRSSYNEQFF
.,.,TRBJ2-5,TRBV12-3/TRBV12-4,TGTGCCAGCAGTTCAGGGTTCAGGACCCAGTACTTC,CASSSGFRTQYF
.,many,TRBJ1-5,TRBV7-3,TGTGCCAGCAGCTTGACCCCTGGTCAGCCCCAGCATTTT,CASSLTPGQPQHF
TRBD1,.,TRBJ1-5,TRBV29-1,TGCAGCGTTGGGGAACAGGGGTTAAATCAGCCCCAGCATTTT,CSVGEQGLNQPQHF
TRBD2,many,TRBJ2-5,TRBV4-2,TGTGCCAGCAGCCCCCGACTAGCCGGTTCGCAAGAGACCCAGTACTTC,CASSPRLAGSQETQYF
.,many,TRBJ2-2,TRBV7-9,TGTGCCAGCAGCCAAAACCGGGACGTCGGAACCGGGGAGCTGTTTTTT,CASSQNRDVGTGELFF
.,many,TRBJ1-2,TRBV7-2,TGTGCCAGCAGCTTGGGGGGAATGCTGGCGGACTATGGCTACACCTTC,CASSLGGMLADYGYTF
TRBD2,few,TRBJ2-3,TRBV20-1,TGCAGTGCTAGAGGCTTGGGACTAGCGGGAACAGATACGCAGTATTTT,CSARGLGLAGTDTQYF
.,many,TRBJ1-1,TRBV7-2,TGTGCCAGCAGCTTCGGGTCAGGGACTGAAGCTTTCTTT,CASSFGSGTEAFF
.,many,TRBJ2-7,TRBV6-5,TGTGCCAGCAGTTACTCGACCCTGGGCGGCTACGAGCAGTACTTC,CASSYSTLGGYEQYF